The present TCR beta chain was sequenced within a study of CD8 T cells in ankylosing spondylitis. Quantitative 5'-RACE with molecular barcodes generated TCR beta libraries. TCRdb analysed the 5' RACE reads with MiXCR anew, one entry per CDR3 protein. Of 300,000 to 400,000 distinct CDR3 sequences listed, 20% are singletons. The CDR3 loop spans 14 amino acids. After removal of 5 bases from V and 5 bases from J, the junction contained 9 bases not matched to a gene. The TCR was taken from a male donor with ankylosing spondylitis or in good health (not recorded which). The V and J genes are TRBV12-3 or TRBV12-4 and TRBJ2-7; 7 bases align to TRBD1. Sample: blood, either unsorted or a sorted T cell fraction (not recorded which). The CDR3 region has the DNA TGTGCCAGCAGTCCCCGGGACAGTCGAAACGAGCAGTACTTC. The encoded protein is CASSPRDSRNEQYF.